These 29 T cell receptor beta chains share one sample of origin, sequenced in a study of cytomegalovirus exposure and HLA in healthy donors. Both 60 Vbeta primers and 13 Jbeta primers went into the PCR. TCRdb's table, derived via immunoSEQ multiplex PCR, lists solely in-frame clones and lacks some. This table has about 160,000 clones, roughly four fifths appearing once. Source material: PBMCs. These receptors originate from a male donor in good health and CMV-seropositive.

J is TRBJ1-2 and V is TRBV4-3; 10 bases are a match to TRBD1. V lost 7 bases and J lost 6; bases outside the gene matches: 5. CDR3 length: 13 amino acids. CDR1 and CDR2 from the germline V gene are LGHNA and YSLEER. Here the CDR3 DNA reads TGCGCCAGCAAGGGACAGGGGATAAATGGCTACACCTTC. Protein sequence: CASKGQGINGYTF.

This clone has only a few counts. The chain has TRBV28 and TRBJ1-1; 9 nucleotides match TRBD1. J was trimmed by 2 bases and V by 5 bases; bases with no gene match: 9. Germline lookup yields CDR1 MDHEN and CDR2 SYDVKM. The CDR3 is 16 residues long. CDR3 in DNA: TGTGCCAGCAGTAATTACAGGGGGCGGATCAACACTGAAGCTTTCTTT. Protein: CASSNYRGRINTEAFF. Full variable domain (missing parts from reference TRBV28 and TRBJ1-1): DVKVTQSSRYLVKRTGEKVFLECVQDMDHENMFWYRQDPGLGLRLIYFSYDVKMKEKGDIPEGYSVSREKKERFSLILESASTNQTSMYLCASSNYRGRINTEAFFGQGTRLTVV.

The rearrangement links TRBV10-3 to TRBJ2-7; 9 bases match TRBD1. Germline V gene data show CDR1 as ENHRY and CDR2 as SYGVKD. The V gene end was trimmed by 10 bases and the J gene end by 5 bases; junction bases not matched to a gene: 6. CDR3 length: 12 residues. The CDR3 DNA is TGTGCCACGAGGACAGGGGAGAACGAGCAGTACTTC. Translating gives CATRTGENEQYF.

The chain carries TRBV9 and TRBJ1-2; 7 positions match TRBD1. The CDR3 totals 13 residues. Unmatched junction bases numbered 2, after V lost 0 bases and J lost 6 bases. Germline V gene data show CDR1 as SGDLS and CDR2 as YYNGEE. The CDR3 DNA reads as TGTGCCAGCAGCGTAGCTGGACAGGATGGCTACACCTTC. Translation: CASSVAGQDGYTF.

The chain is built from TRBV4-1 and TRBJ1-2; D is perhaps TRBD1 (5 bases). The CDR3 loop spans 16 amino acids. Trimming took off 0 bases at V and 2 bases at J, with 13 bases between the two ends. The germline gives CDR1 MGHRA, CDR2 YSYEKL. DNA of the CDR3: TGCGCCAGCAGCCAAGATAGGGGCAGATTAAACTATGGCTACACCTTC. Its translation: CASSQDRGRLNYGYTF.

V usage is TRBV6-6 and J usage is TRBJ2-5; TRBD1 is a possible D gene (6 bases). The tail of the sequence fits TRBJ2-7 better, so the J call may be wrong. The CDR3 length is 11 residues. Germline CDR1 and CDR2: MNHNY and SVGAGI (reference sequence). CDR3 protein: CASMTGYEQYF. The CDR3 region has the DNA TGTGCCAGCATGACAGGCTACGAGCAGTACTTC.

This clone is a singleton in its sample. V usage is TRBV5-1 and J usage is TRBJ2-7, with 10 nucleotides matching TRBD2. The V and J ends lost 3 bases and 3 bases, in that order; junction bases with no gene match: 6. Germline loops: CDR1 SGHRS, CDR2 YFSETQ. This CDR3 contains 15 residues. The CDR3: CASSSASGSFYEQYF. The DNA for the CDR3 is TGCGCCAGCAGCTCGGCTAGCGGGAGTTTCTACGAGCAGTACTTC. The variable domain in full, completed from reference TRBV5-1 and TRBJ2-7, reads KAGVTQTPRYLIKTRGQQVTLSCSPISGHRSVSWYQQTPGQGLQFLFEYFSETQRNKGNFPGRFSGRQFSNSRSEMNVSTLELGDSALYLCASSSASGSFYEQYFGPGTRLTVT.

The chain has TRBV30 and TRBJ1-1, with D maybe TRBD1 (5 bases). The ends were cut back, 4 bases at V and 0 bases at J, with 12 bases in the middle. Per germline, CDR1 GTSNPN and CDR2 SVGIG (reference sequence). The length of the CDR3 is 14 residues. CDR3 sequence: CAWNPGGVNTEAFF. CDR3 nucleotide sequence: TGTGCCTGGAACCCGGGAGGGGTGAACACTGAAGCTTTCTTT. The whole variable domain, filled in from reference TRBV30 and TRBJ1-1, reads SQTIHQWPATLVQPVGSPLSLECTVEGTSNPNLYWYRQAAGRGLQLLFYSVGIGQISSEVPQNLSASRPQDRQFILSSKKLLLSDSGFYLCAWNPGGVNTEAFFGQGTRLTVV.

This clone was detected only a few times. One end of the junction is discordant with germline, which a read error may explain. This chain connects TRBV7-9 to TRBJ2-7; possible D gene TRBD2, 6 bases. The CDR3 spans 14 residues. Germline V gene data show CDR1 as SEHNR and CDR2 as FQNEAQ (reference sequence). CDR3: CSSSLEVGRQQQYF. In DNA form, the CDR3 reads TGTTCCAGCAGCTTAGAGGTGGGGAGGCAGCAGCAGTACTTC.

Here the CDR3 reads CASSFLPNTEAFF. The CDR3 DNA follows: TGCGCCAGCAGCTTCCTCCCGAACACTGAAGCTTTCTTT. This sequence joins TRBV5-1 and TRBJ1-1; D is unresolved. Trimming took off 2 bases at V and 1 base at J, with 6 bases between the two ends. This CDR3 has 13 amino acids. The germline gives CDR1 SGHRS, CDR2 YFSETQ.

This sequence joins TRBV5-1 and TRBJ2-5; maybe TRBD1 (5 bases). This CDR3 is 15 amino acids long. Trimming took off 0 bases at V and 1 base at J, with 10 bases between the two ends. CDR1 and CDR2 (germline): SGHRS, YFSETQ. DNA for the CDR3: TGCGCCAGCAGCTTGGTACCAGGGATCCAAGAGACCCAGTACTTC. Translated: CASSLVPGIQETQYF.

This clone was counted a single time. The chain carries TRBV5-4 and TRBJ1-4; 7 bases are shared with TRBD1. CDR1 is SGHNT and CDR2 is YYREEE in the germline V gene (reference sequence). Trimming removed 4 bases from V and 11 bases from J; junction bases left unmatched: 5. The CDR3 covers 12 residues. CDR3 nucleotides: TGTGCCAGCAGCCCCACAGGGGATAAACTGTTTTTT. This codes for CASSPTGDKLFF.

V usage is TRBV19 and J usage is TRBJ2-5, with a tentative D call TRBD1 (6 bases). Near its end, the DNA agrees better with TRBJ2-7, so the J call may be wrong. Germline CDR1 LNHDA, CDR2 SQIVND (reference sequence). The CDR3 runs to 13 residues. The CDR3 loop is CASSIDRGYEQYF. The DNA for the CDR3 is TGTGCCAGTAGTATAGACAGGGGCTACGAGCAGTACTTC.

The chain carries TRBV7-9 and TRBJ2-3, with 9 bases lining up with TRBD1. The CDR3 is 15 residues long. Trimming cost V 5 bases and J 3 bases; bases outside gene matches: 6. Germline loops: CDR1 SEHNR, CDR2 FQNEAQ (reference sequence). The CDR3 region is CASSNTGGGTDTQYF. The CDR3 DNA sequence: TGTGCCAGCAGCAACACAGGGGGCGGAACAGATACGCAGTATTTT. The complete variable domain, with remaining parts taken from reference TRBV7-9 and TRBJ2-3, reads DTGVSQNPRHKITKRGQNVTFRCDPISEHNRLYWYRQTLGQGPEFLTYFQNEAQLEKSRLLSDRFSAERPKGSFSTLEIQRTEQGDSAMYLCASSNTGGGTDTQYFGPGTRLTVL.

The chain recombines TRBV7-9 with TRBJ2-3; TRBD1 aligns across 7 bases. The V gene's germline CDR1 is SEHNR and CDR2 FQNEAQ (reference sequence). Trimming took 6 bases from V and 3 from J; bases not matched to a gene: 6. The CDR3 extends over 14 amino acids. The CDR3: CASRPRQGTDTQYF. As DNA, the CDR3 is TGTGCCAGCAGGCCCAGACAGGGTACAGATACGCAGTATTTT.

J is TRBJ2-1 and V is TRBV13; 10 bases are a match to TRBD2. Looked up from germline, CDR1 is PRHDT and CDR2 is FYEKMQ (reference sequence). Germline trimming cut 4 bases from V and 3 bases from J; bases unmatched to any gene: 6. The CDR3 consists of 16 residues. CDR3 DNA sequence: TGTGCCAGCAGCTCTGGACTAGCGGAGATCTACAATGAGCAGTTCTTC. It codes for CASSSGLAEIYNEQFF. Full variable domain (rest looked up from reference TRBV13 and TRBJ2-1): AAGVIQSPRHLIKEKRETATLKCYPIPRHDTVYWYQQGPGQDPQFLISFYEKMQSDKGSIPDRFSAQQFSDYHSELNMSSLELGDSALYFCASSSGLAEIYNEQFFGPGTRLTVL.

The count of this clone is one. The V and J genes are TRBV28 and TRBJ2-7; 7 bases fit TRBD1. The CDR3 length is 16 residues. Germline V gene data show CDR1 as MDHEN and CDR2 as SYDVKM. After removal of 5 bases from V and 1 base from J, the junction contained 11 bases not matched to a gene. The CDR3: CASSLRRDSPSYEQYF. CDR3 bases: TGTGCCAGCAGTCTTCGCCGGGACAGTCCTTCCTACGAGCAGTACTTC.

The chain uses TRBV7-6 and TRBJ1-2; D call uncertain. Germline V gene sequence: CDR1 SGHVS, CDR2 FNYEAQ. Trimming stripped 2 bases from V and 3 bases from J, with 10 bases between. The length of the CDR3 is 14 residues. CDR3 loop: CASSLNKGDYGYTF. The CDR3 DNA reads as TGTGCCAGCAGCTTAAATAAGGGAGACTATGGCTACACCTTC.

The rearrangement uses TRBV19 and TRBJ2-7; weak D call: TRBD1 (6 bases). Germline loops: CDR1 LNHDA, CDR2 SQIVND (reference sequence). The CDR3 consists of 14 residues. Trimming shortened V by 1 base and J by 3 bases, and 10 bases separated the two germline ends. The CDR3 nucleotides read TGTGCCAGTAGTATAGCACAGGGAAACTACGAGCAGTACTTC. Protein product: CASSIAQGNYEQYF.

V is TRBV5-1 and J is TRBJ2-3, with D possibly TRBD2 on 5 matching bases. CDR3 length: 14 residues. V gave up 2 bases and J gave up 0 bases, with 7 bases separating them. Germline-derived CDR1 and CDR2 are SGHRS and YFSETQ. The CDR3 nucleotides read TGCGCCAGCAGCTTAGGACTGAGCACAGATACGCAGTATTTT. Its translation: CASSLGLSTDTQYF. Looking up the rest from reference TRBV5-1 and TRBJ2-3 gives the full variable domain: KAGVTQTPRYLIKTRGQQVTLSCSPISGHRSVSWYQQTPGQGLQFLFEYFSETQRNKGNFPGRFSGRQFSNSRSEMNVSTLELGDSALYLCASSLGLSTDTQYFGPGTRLTVL.

This chain uses TRBV5-1 with TRBJ2-1; 7 bases are shared with TRBD1. The CDR3 is 15 residues long. Trimming removed 0 bases from V and 6 bases from J; junction bases left unmatched: 6. Germline-derived CDR1 and CDR2 are SGHRS and YFSETQ. The CDR3 loop is CASSLGQGSVNEQFF. The DNA for the CDR3 is TGCGCCAGCAGCTTGGGACAGGGATCGGTCAATGAGCAGTTCTTC.

The V gene is TRBV10-3, the J gene TRBJ2-7; 8 bases match TRBD2. The V and J ends lost 4 bases and 1 base, in that order; junction bases with no gene match: 12. CDR3 length: 17 amino acids. The V gene's germline CDR1 is ENHRY and CDR2 SYGVKD. The DNA of the CDR3 is TGTGCCATCAGTGGTCCCACAAGCGGGGGCCATTCCTACGAGCAGTACTTC. It specifies CAISGPTSGGHSYEQYF.

The rearrangement links TRBV5-4 to TRBJ1-6; D may be TRBD1 (6 bases). V was trimmed by 0 bases and J by 6 bases, leaving 13 bases between them. This CDR3 spans 16 amino acids. Germline CDR1 is SGHNT and CDR2 is YYREEE (reference sequence). CDR3 coding DNA: TGTGCCAGCAGCTTGGACCAGTGGACAGTTAATTCACCCCTCCACTTT. It encodes CASSLDQWTVNSPLHF.

For the CDR3, the DNA is TGTGCCTGGAGTTATGCCGGGACAGCAAATTCACCCCTCCACTTT. Translated, it gives CAWSYAGTANSPLHF. The chain uses TRBV30 and TRBJ1-6; TRBD1 agrees at 7 bases. Germline V gene sequence: CDR1 GTSNPN, CDR2 SVGIG (reference sequence). This CDR3 has 15 residues. Trimming removed 2 bases from V and 7 bases from J; junction bases left unmatched: 8.

The chain links TRBV27 to TRBJ2-1; 10 positions agree with TRBD2. Germline lookup yields CDR1 MNHEY and CDR2 SMNVEV (reference sequence). The CDR3 runs to 16 residues. V lost 5 bases and J lost 8; bases outside the gene matches: 12. The CDR3 region has the DNA TGTGCCAGCAGTCCTCACTCTAGCGGGAGCACCGATGAGCAGTTCTTC. Residues: CASSPHSSGSTDEQFF.

In its sample, this clone was seen a few times. The J gene is TRBJ1-2, the V gene TRBV28; 8 bases map to TRBD1. Germline V gives CDR1 MDHEN, CDR2 SYDVKM. The CDR3 consists of 13 residues. The V segment lost 6 bases and the J segment 7 bases; nucleotides outside the gene matches: 7. CDR3 nucleotides: TGTGCCAGCAGCCTGGACAGGGTCGGTGGCTACACCTTC. Its translation: CASSLDRVGGYTF.

The rearrangement joins TRBV6-5 to TRBJ1-5; D may be TRBD1 (6 bases). The CDR3 has 15 amino acids. The germline V gene has CDR1 MNHEY and CDR2 SVGAGI. V was cut by 3 bases and J by 0 bases, with 9 bases left in between. The CDR3 sequence: CASSYDRSSNQPQHF. In DNA form, the CDR3 reads TGTGCCAGCAGTTATGACAGGAGTAGCAATCAGCCCCAGCATTTT.

The V gene is TRBV28, the J gene TRBJ1-2; possible D gene TRBD1, 6 bases. V shed 2 bases and J shed 5 bases, with 15 bases lying between them. In germline, CDR1 is MDHEN, CDR2 SYDVKM. The CDR3 contains 15 residues. Here the CDR3 DNA reads TGTGCCAGCAGTTTAGGGGGCAGGGTTGGTTATGGCTACACCTTC. Protein product: CASSLGGRVGYGYTF.

V gene TRBV27 combines with J gene TRBJ1-5; D is possibly TRBD1 (5 bases). The CDR3 spans 14 residues. Trimming left V 6 bases short and J 5 bases short, with 14 bases between. In germline, CDR1 is MNHEY, CDR2 SMNVEV (reference sequence). CDR3 DNA: TGTGCCAGCAGACCGACAGCCCCCGATCAGCCCCAGCATTTT. It encodes CASRPTAPDQPQHF.